The rows below give T cell receptor beta chains drawn from one sample of a study of T cells after posttransplantation cyclophosphamide. Method: immunoSEQ multiplex PCR; TCRdb's copy keeps in-frame clones and lacks some. Here the sample spans under 15,000 clones, around 81% being singletons. Sequenced here: PBMCs, sampled 367 days after allogeneic stem cell transplant with calcineurin inhibitor and methotrexate. All receptors derive from a male patient aged 25-45 years who received an allogeneic stem cell transplant from an unrelated donor, was CMV-positive, and had acute GVHD only. Some T cells may be transferred from the graft donor. The CDR3 runs from the conserved cysteine through the conserved F or W. D genes are given only for firm matches. Some rows mark clone size as missing; the rest say once, few, many or name a class of expanded clone.

-	-	TRBJ1-6	TRBV18	CASSLRDTKLSSYNSPLHF	TGTGCCAGCTCGCTCCGGGACACAAAACTTAGCTCCTATAATTCACCCCTCCACTTT
-	-	TRBJ2-7	TRBV5-1	CASSLGWGTYEQYF	TGCGCCAGCAGCTTGGGATGGGGCACCTACGAGCAGTACTTC
TRBD2	-	TRBJ2-3	TRBV2	CASWRGGPPTDTQYF	TGTGCCAGCTGGCGGGGGGGACCCCCCACAGATACGCAGTATTTT
TRBD2	-	TRBJ2-7	TRBV7-6	CASSPGEGGYEQYF	TGTGCCAGCAGCCCCGGGGAGGGCGGCTACGAGCAGTACTTC
TRBD1	-	TRBJ2-3	TRBV6-5	CASSRQGGTDTQYF	TGTGCCAGCTCCAGACAGGGTGGCACAGATACGCAGTATTTT
-	-	TRBJ2-3	TRBV2	CASRGGPITDTQYF	TGTGCCAGCAGGGGCGGGCCCATCACAGATACGCAGTATTTT
TRBD1	few	TRBJ1-5	TRBV9	CASSGGGQGVWPQHF	TGTGCCAGCAGCGGTGGGGGACAGGGCGTATGGCCCCAGCATTTT
-	-	TRBJ2-5	TRBV10-3	CAISSVETQYF	TGTGCCATCAGCTCGGTAGAGACCCAGTACTTC
-	-	TRBJ2-1	TRBV2	CASSVETDNEQFF	TGTGCCAGCAGTGTCGAGACAGACAATGAGCAGTTCTTC
-	-	TRBJ1-4	TRBV6-5	CASSLSATNEKLFF	TGTGCCAGCAGTCTGAGTGCAACTAATGAAAAACTGTTTTTT
TRBD1	large	TRBJ1-2	TRBV7-9	CASSHPDRGRVGYTF	TGTGCCAGCAGCCACCCGGACAGGGGACGAGTTGGCTACACCTTC
-	few	TRBJ1-3	TRBV7-9	CASSSTSSGNTIYF	TGTGCCAGCAGCTCCACGAGCTCTGGAAACACCATATATTTT
-	-	TRBJ2-4	TRBV2	CASSSGGGGIQYF	TGTGCCAGCAGTAGTGGAGGGGGGGGCATTCAGTACTTC
-	-	TRBJ1-2	TRBV4-3	CASSHLDFNYGYTF	TGCGCCAGCAGCCATCTAGACTTTAACTATGGCTACACCTTC
TRBD2	-	TRBJ2-7	TRBV5-4	CASSLASGEIQYF	TGTGCCAGCAGCTTGGCTAGCGGGGAGATTCAGTACTTC
TRBD1	-	TRBJ1-2	TRBV10-3	CAIRGTGVSLAYGYTF	TGTGCCATCAGAGGGACAGGCGTATCTCTGGCCTATGGCTACACCTTC
-	few	TRBJ1-6	TRBV7-9	CASSLLNSPLHF	TGTGCCAGCAGTCTACTTAATTCACCCCTCCACTTT
TRBD2	few	TRBJ2-7	TRBV6-1	CASRPPGGLAGGYF	TGTGCCAGCAGACCGCCCGGGGGACTAGCGGGAGGGTACTTC
TRBD2	-	TRBJ2-7	TRBV5-1	CASSTSDSSYEQYF	TGCGCCAGCAGTACTAGCGATAGCTCCTACGAGCAGTACTTC
-	-	TRBJ1-2	TRBV18	CASSPDSTNYGYTF	TGTGCCAGCTCACCAGACAGTACTAACTATGGCTACACCTTC
-	-	TRBJ2-3	TRBV9	CASSSSGASTDTQYF	TGTGCCAGCAGTAGTAGCGGTGCTAGCACAGATACGCAGTATTTT